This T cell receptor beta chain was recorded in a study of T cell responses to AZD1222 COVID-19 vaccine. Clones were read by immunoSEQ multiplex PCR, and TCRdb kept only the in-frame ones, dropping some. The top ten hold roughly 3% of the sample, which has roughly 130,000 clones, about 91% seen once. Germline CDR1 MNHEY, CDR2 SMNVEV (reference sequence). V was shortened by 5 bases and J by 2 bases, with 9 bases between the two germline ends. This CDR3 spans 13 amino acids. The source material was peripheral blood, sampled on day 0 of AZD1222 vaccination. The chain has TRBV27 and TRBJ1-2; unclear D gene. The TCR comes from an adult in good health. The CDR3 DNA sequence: TGTGCCAGCAGTATTAGGCGGAACTATGGCTACACCTTC. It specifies CASSIRRNYGYTF.